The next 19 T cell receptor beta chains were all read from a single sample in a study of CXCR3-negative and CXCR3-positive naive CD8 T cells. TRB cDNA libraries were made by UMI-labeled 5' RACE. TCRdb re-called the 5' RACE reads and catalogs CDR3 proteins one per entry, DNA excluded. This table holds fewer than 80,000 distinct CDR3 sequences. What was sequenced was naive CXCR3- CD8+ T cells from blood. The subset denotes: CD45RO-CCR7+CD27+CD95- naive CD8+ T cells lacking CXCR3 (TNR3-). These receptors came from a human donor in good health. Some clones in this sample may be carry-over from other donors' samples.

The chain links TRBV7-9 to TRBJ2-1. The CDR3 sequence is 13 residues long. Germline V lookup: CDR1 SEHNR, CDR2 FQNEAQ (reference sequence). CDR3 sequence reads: CASSLPRFNEQFF.

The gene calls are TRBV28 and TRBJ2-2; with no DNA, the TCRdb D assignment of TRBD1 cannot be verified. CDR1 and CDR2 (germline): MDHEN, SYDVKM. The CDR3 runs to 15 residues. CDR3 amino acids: CASSVDREGTGELFF.

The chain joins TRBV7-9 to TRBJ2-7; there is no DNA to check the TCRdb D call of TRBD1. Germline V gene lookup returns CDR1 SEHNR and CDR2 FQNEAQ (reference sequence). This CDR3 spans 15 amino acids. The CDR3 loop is CASSLIQGNYGEQYF.

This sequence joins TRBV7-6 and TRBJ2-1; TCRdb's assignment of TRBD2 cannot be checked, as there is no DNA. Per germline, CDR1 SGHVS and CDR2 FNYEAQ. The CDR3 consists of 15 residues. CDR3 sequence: CASSMDSRLYNEQFF.

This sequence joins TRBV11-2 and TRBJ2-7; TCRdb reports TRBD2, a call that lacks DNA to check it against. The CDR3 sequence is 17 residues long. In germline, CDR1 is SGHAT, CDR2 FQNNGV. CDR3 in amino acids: CASSLTPGGLHSYEQYF.

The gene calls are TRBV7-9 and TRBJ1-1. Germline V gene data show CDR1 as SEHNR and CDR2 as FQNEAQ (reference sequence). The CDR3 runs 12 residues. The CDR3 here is CTSSYGPQGAFF.

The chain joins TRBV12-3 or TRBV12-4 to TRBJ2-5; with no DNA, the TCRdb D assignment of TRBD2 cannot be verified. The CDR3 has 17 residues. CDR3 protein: CASSLSTSGGAQETQYF.

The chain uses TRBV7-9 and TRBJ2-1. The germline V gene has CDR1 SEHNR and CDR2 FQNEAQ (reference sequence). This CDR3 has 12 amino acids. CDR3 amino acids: CASSLELNEQFF.

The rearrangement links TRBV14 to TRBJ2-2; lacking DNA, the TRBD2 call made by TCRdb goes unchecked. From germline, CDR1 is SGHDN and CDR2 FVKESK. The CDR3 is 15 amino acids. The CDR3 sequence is CASSPTRRNTGELFF.

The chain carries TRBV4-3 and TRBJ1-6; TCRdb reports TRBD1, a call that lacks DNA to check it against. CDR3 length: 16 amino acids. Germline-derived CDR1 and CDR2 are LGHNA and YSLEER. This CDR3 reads CASSQEGDIYNSPLHF.

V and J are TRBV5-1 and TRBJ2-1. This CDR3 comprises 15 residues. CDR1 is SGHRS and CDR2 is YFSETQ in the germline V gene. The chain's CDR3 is CASRQKGAAYNEQFF.

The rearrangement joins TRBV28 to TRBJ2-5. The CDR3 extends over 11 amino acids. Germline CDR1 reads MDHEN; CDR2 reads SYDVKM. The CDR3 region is CASSLQETQYF.

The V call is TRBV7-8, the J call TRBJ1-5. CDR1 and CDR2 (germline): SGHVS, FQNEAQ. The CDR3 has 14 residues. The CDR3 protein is CASTERGWDQPQHF.

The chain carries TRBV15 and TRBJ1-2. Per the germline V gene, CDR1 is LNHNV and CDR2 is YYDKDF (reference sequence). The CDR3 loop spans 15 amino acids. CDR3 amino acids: CATSRGEDTNYGYTF.

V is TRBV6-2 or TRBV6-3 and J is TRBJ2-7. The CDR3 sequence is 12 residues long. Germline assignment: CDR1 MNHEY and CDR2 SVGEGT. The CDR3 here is CASSGFSYEQYF.

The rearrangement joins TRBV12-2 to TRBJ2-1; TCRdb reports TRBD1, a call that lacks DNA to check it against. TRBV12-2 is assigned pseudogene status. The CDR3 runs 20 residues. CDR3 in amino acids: CASRLGTEPRGARVYNEQFF.

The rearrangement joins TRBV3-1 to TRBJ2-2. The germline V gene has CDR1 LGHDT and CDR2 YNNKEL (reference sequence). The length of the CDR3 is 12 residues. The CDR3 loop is CASSQDSGELFF. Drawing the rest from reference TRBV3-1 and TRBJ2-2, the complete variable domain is DTAVSQTPKYLVTQMGNDKSIKCEQNLGHDTMYWYKQDSKKFLKIMFSYNNKELIINETVPNRFSPKSPDKAHLNLHINSLELGDSAVYFCASSQDSGELFFGEGSRLTVL.

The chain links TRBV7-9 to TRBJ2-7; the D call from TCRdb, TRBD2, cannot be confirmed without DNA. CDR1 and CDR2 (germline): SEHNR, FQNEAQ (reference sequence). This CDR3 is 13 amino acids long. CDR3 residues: CASSLVGRNEQYF.

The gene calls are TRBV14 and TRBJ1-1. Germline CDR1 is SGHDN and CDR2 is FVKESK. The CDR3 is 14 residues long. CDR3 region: CASSQVRMNTEAFF. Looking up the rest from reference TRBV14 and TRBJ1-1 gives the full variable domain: EAGVTQFPSHSVIEKGQTVTLRCDPISGHDNLYWYRRVMGKEIKFLLHFVKESKQDESGMPNNRFLAERTGGTYSTLKVQPAELEDSGVYFCASSQVRMNTEAFFGQGTRLTVV.